This T cell receptor beta chain was profiled in a study of vaccination and CD4 T cells after COVID-19. The wider study: The makeup of the convalescents was six males and four females, two of them Hispanic.

This sample's time point: late sampling 161 to 241 days after vaccination in a few convalescent patients. Treatment denoted: roughly ten-day PBMC culture with coronavirus spike peptide pools or control peptides (ViraFEST assay). T cells were expanded with peptide pools, and expanded clonotypes were identified by TCR sequencing. Researchers used the Oncomine TCR Beta short-read assay to sequence DNA from cultured CD4+ T cells. From cultured CD4+ T cells, genomic DNA was extracted. TCRdb called the PCR reads again in MiXCR, with one record for every CDR3 protein. The sample has 25,000 to 30,000 distinct CDR3 sequences, roughly 38% seen once. The CDR3 contains 14 residues. Germline trimming cut 5 bases from V and 5 bases from J; bases unmatched to any gene: 8. The V gene's germline CDR1 is SGHTA and CDR2 FQGNSA. Sample share makes this clonotype medium-sized. As yet, its antigen is unknown.

The sequences come from CD4+ T cells from blood, cultured in vitro, collected about 7 months after SARS-CoV-2 vaccination. This chain connects TRBV7-2 to TRBJ2-5, with 7 bases identical to TRBD1. The sequence derives from a human donor who had recovered from COVID-19. The CDR3 is CASSRQGLLETQYF. The CDR3 DNA sequence: TGTGCCAGCAGCCGACAGGGATTGCTGGAGACCCAGTACTTC.